This TCR beta chain appears in the sequencing data of a study of blood T cell repertoires in COVID-19. Produced via immunoSEQ multiplex PCR; TCRdb's table is partial and in-frame only. The data contain about 54,000 clones, roughly 87% of them singletons. The CDR3 contains 17 residues. Germline values: CDR1 KGHSH, CDR2 LQKENI. V shed 6 bases, J shed 9 bases, and the junction held 15 bases outside the gene matches. This clone was detected only once. This sequence joins TRBV18 and TRBJ2-1; 12 bases align to TRBD2. The sequenced sample consisted of peripheral blood. This clonotype was sampled from a man aged 40-55 years with COVID-19, enrolled during active disease. The CDR3 DNA reads as TGTGCCAGCTCTCTCCCTTGGCTAGCGGGAGGGTGGGTTGAGCAGTTCTTC. This gives the protein CASSLPWLAGGWVEQFF.